These 11 T cell receptor beta chains were sequenced from one sample in a study of T cell responses to AZD1222 COVID-19 vaccine (dated by TCRdb to about 2021). The time point label, read with the paper, signifies: baseline before first vaccination. Receptor libraries were prepared by the immunoSEQ multiplex PCR assay. This immuneACCESS table, as held by TCRdb, lists in-frame sequences with V and J called but not all clones. Of the missing ones, under half trace to an unresolved V gene in checked studies; the others have no known cause. The sample data list more than 100,000 clones, and around 91% of these were observed just once. The ten largest clones capture around 1.7% of the sample. The input for sequencing was peripheral blood, taken on day 0 of AZD1222 vaccination. All receptors derive from an adult in good health.

The genes are TRBV3-1 (or the pseudogene TRBV3-2) and TRBJ1-6; the D is unclear. Per germline, CDR1 LGHDT and CDR2 YNNKEL (reference sequence). Trimming left V 0 bases short and J 11 bases short, with 8 bases between. CDR3 length: 13 amino acids. The CDR3 nucleotides are TGTGCCAGCAGCCAAGACGGGATTACACCCCTCCACTTT. Protein: CASSQDGITPLHF.

V is TRBV27 and J is TRBJ2-5, with TRBD1 as a possible D gene (5 bases). Germline assignment: CDR1 MNHEY and CDR2 SMNVEV (reference sequence). The CDR3 is 15 residues long. V was cut by 2 bases and J by 0 bases, with 10 bases left in between. For the CDR3, the DNA is TGTGCCAGCAGTTTAGGGGCAGACTACCAAGAGACCCAGTACTTC. It encodes CASSLGADYQETQYF.

This clone was counted once. This sequence joins TRBV6-2 or TRBV6-3 and TRBJ2-5; no reliable D call. This CDR3 has 16 residues. The ends were cut back, 2 bases at V and 0 bases at J, with 13 bases in the middle. Germline values: CDR1 MNHEY, CDR2 SVGEGT. The CDR3 loop is CASSYGGAPDQETQYF. The CDR3 coding sequence is TGTGCCAGCAGTTACGGTGGAGCGCCCGACCAAGAGACCCAGTACTTC.

V and J are TRBV30 and TRBJ2-7; D possibly uses TRBD1 or TRBD2 (6 bases each). This CDR3 has 13 residues. The V gene's germline CDR1 is GTSNPN and CDR2 SVGIG (reference sequence). The V end lost 4 bases, the J end lost 5 bases, and 15 bases lay between the germline ends. CDR3 protein: CAWNGGLLNEQYF. The CDR3, as DNA: TGTGCCTGGAATGGGGGGCTCCTTAACGAGCAGTACTTC.

In DNA, the CDR3 is TGTGCCAGCAGCTTGTTAGGGACGAACACTGAAGCTTTCTTT. As protein: CASSLLGTNTEAFF. The genes are TRBV11-3 and TRBJ1-1, with D possibly TRBD1 on 5 matching bases. Germline V lookup: CDR1 SGHNT, CDR2 YENEEA. Trimming took off 3 bases at V and 1 base at J, with 9 bases between the two ends. The CDR3 has 14 amino acids.

The chain is built from TRBV5-6 and TRBJ2-2; D not resolved. There are 15 residues in the CDR3. Per germline, CDR1 SGHDT and CDR2 YYEEEE. Between the trimmed V and J ends, which lost 2 bases and 2 bases, there was a span of 10 bases. Here the CDR3 reads CASSFLSRNTGELFF. CDR3 coding DNA: TGTGCCAGCAGCTTCCTTAGCAGAAACACCGGGGAGCTGTTTTTT. The variable domain in full, with the rest retrieved from reference TRBV5-6 and TRBJ2-2, is DAGVTQSPTHLIKTRGQQVTLRCSPKSGHDTVSWYQQALGQGPQFIFQYYEEEERQRGNFPDRFSGHQFPNYSSELNVNALLLGDSALYLCASSFLSRNTGELFFGEGSRLTVL.

This clone was observed once. The chain is built from TRBV2 and TRBJ2-5, with 7 bases matching TRBD1. CDR1 SNHLY and CDR2 FYNNEI come from the germline V gene. The CDR3 runs 14 residues. V was pared by 6 bases and J by 7 bases, with 11 bases of the junction left unmatched. This CDR3 is CASSPGQEKGTQYF. The CDR3 DNA is TGTGCCAGCAGCCCCGGACAGGAGAAGGGGACCCAGTACTTC. Complete variable domain (other parts from reference TRBV2 and TRBJ2-5): EPEVTQTPSHQVTQMGQEVILRCVPISNHLYFYWYRQILGQKVEFLVSFYNNEISEKSEIFDDQFSVERPDGSNFTLKIRSTKLEDSAMYFCASSPGQEKGTQYFGPGTRLLVL.

The chain recombines TRBV18 with TRBJ1-1, with D perhaps TRBD1 (5 bases). The CDR3 covers 13 residues. Trimming removed 6 bases at V and 4 bases at J, with 12 bases between. Germline V gene sequence: CDR1 KGHSH, CDR2 LQKENI. The CDR3 loop reads CASSQGESTEAFF. DNA of the CDR3: TGTGCCAGCTCCCAAGGGGAATCCACTGAAGCTTTCTTT.

This chain connects TRBV9 to TRBJ1-1; TRBD1 is a possible D gene (5 bases). CDR3 length equals 14 residues. V lost 4 bases and J lost 2, with 12 bases in between. Germline values: CDR1 SGDLS, CDR2 YYNGEE. The CDR3 region is CASSKVGDNTEAFF. The CDR3 nucleotides read TGTGCCAGCAGCAAGGTAGGGGATAACACTGAAGCTTTCTTT. Looking up the rest from reference TRBV9 and TRBJ1-1 gives the full variable domain: DSGVTQTPKHLITATGQRVTLRCSPRSGDLSVYWYQQSLDQGLQFLIQYYNGEERAKGNILERFSAQQFPDLHSELNLSSLELGDSALYFCASSKVGDNTEAFFGQGTRLTVV.

The chain carries TRBV6-5 and TRBJ1-5; a weak D match, TRBD1 (6 bases). The CDR3 consists of 14 residues. CDR1 MNHEY and CDR2 SVGAGI come from the germline V gene. V was pared by 2 bases and J by 9 bases, with 14 bases between. The CDR3 sequence is CASSYKKGVPPQHF. The DNA of the CDR3 is TGTGCCAGCAGTTACAAGAAGGGGGTTCCGCCCCAGCATTTT.

The J gene is TRBJ1-2, the V gene TRBV4-3, with D hard to call. This CDR3 spans 14 amino acids. Looked up from germline, CDR1 is LGHNA and CDR2 is YSLEER. The V gene lost 1 base and the J gene lost 4 bases, with 10 bases spanning the gap. The CDR3 region has the DNA TGCGCCAGCAGCCAAGTCCCCCGAACCTATGGCTACACCTTC. It translates to CASSQVPRTYGYTF.